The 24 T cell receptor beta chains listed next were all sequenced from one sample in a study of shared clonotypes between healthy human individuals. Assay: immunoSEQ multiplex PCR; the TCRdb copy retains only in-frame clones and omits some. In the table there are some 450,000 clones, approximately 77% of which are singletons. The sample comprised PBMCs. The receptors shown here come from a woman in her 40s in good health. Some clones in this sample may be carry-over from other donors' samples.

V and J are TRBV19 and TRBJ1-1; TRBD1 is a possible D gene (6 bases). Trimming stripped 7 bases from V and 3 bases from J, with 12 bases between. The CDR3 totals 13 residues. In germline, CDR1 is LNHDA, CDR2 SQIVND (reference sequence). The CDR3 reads CASKGGWYTEAFF. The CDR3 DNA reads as TGTGCCAGTAAAGGGGGTTGGTACACTGAAGCTTTCTTT.

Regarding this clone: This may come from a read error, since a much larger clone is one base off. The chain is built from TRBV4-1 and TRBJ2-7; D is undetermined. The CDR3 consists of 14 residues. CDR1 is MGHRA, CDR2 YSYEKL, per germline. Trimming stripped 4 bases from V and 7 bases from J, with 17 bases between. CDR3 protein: CASSLQIGSEEQYF. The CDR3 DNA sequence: TGCGCCAGCAGCCTTCAGATTGGGTCGGAGGAGCAGTACTTC.

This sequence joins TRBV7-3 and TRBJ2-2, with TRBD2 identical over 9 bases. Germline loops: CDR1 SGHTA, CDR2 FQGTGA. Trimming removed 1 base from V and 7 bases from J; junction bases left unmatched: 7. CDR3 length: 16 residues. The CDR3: CASSLRAGGPIGELFF. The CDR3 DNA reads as TGTGCCAGCAGCTTAAGGGCGGGAGGGCCGATCGGGGAGCTGTTTTTT.

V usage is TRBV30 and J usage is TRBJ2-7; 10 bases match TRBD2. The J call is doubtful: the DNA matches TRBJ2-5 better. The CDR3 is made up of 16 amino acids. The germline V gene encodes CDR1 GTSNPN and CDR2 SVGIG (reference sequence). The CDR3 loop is CALSRQLAGAEETQYF. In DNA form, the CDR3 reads TGTGCCTTATCCCGCCAGCTAGCGGGGGCGGAAGAGACCCAGTACTTC.

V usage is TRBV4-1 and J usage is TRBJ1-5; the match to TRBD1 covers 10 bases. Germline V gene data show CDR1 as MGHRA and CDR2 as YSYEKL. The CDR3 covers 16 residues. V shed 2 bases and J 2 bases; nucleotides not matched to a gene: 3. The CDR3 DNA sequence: TGCGCCAGCAGCCAACCGGGACAGGGGCGCAATCAGCCCCAGCATTTT. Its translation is CASSQPGQGRNQPQHF.

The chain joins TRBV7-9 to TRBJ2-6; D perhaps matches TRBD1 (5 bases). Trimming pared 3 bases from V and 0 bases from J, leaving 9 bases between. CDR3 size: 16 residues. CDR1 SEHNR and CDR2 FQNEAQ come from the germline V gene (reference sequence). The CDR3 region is CASSFPGRSGANVLTF. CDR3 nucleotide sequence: TGTGCCAGCAGCTTCCCAGGGCGCTCTGGGGCCAACGTCCTGACTTTC.

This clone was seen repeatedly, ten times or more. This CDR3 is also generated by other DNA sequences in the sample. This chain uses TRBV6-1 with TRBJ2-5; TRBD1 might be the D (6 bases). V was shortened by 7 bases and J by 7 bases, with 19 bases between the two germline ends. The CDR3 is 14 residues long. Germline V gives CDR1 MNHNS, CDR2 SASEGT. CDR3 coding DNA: TGTGCCAGCAAAAGGTCAGGCCGAGGGGGGACCCAGTACTTC. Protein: CASKRSGRGGTQYF.

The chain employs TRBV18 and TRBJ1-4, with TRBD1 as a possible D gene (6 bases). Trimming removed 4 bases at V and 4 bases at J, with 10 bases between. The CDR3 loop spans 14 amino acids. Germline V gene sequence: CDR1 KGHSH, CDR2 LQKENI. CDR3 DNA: TGTGCCAGCTCACGGGACAATGGTAATGAAAAACTGTTTTTT. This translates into CASSRDNGNEKLFF.

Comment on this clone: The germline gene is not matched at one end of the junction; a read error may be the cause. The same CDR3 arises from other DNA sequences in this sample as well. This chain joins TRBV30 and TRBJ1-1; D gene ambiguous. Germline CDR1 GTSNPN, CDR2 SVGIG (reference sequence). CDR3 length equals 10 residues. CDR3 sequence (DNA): TGCGCCTGGAGGGAAACTGAAGCTTTCTTT. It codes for CAWRETEAFF.

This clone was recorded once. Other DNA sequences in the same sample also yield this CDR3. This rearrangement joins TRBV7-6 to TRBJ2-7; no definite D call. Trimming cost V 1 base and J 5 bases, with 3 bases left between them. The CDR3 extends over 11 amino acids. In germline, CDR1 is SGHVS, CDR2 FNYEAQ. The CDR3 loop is CASSLGNEQYF. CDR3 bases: TGTGCCAGCAGCTTAGGGAACGAGCAGTACTTC. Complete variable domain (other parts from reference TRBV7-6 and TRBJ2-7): GAGVSQSPRYKVTKRGQDVALRCDPISGHVSLYWYRQALGQGPEFLTYFNYEAQQDKSGLPNDRFSAERPEGSISTLTIQRTEQRDSAMYRCASSLGNEQYFGPGTRLTVT.

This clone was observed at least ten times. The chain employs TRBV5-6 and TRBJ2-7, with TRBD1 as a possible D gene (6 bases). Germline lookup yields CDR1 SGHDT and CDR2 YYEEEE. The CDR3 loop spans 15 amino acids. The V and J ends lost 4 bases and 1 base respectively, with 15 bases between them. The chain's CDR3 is CASSEMSGESYEQYF. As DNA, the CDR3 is TGTGCCAGCAGCGAGATGTCAGGGGAATCCTACGAGCAGTACTTC.

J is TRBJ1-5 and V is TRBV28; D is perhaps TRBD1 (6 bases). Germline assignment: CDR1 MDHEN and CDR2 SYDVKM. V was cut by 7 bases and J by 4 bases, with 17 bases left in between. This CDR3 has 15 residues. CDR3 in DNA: TGTGCCAGCAAAAAGCCGGACAGCCAGAATCAGCCCCAGCATTTT. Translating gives CASKKPDSQNQPQHF.

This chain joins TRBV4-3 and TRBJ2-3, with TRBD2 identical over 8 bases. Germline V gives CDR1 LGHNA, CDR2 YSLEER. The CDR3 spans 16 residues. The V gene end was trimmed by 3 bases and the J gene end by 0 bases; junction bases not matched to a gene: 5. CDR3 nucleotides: TGCGCCAGCAGCCAGGAACTAGCGGCTAGCACAGATACGCAGTATTTT. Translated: CASSQELAASTDTQYF.

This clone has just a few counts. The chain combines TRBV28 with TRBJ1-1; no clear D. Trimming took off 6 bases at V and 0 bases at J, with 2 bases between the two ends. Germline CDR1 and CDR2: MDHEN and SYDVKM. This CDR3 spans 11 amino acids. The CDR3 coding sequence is TGTGCCAGCAGGCTGAACACTGAAGCTTTCTTT. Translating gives CASRLNTEAFF. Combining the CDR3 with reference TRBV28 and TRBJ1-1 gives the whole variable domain DVKVTQSSRYLVKRTGEKVFLECVQDMDHENMFWYRQDPGLGLRLIYFSYDVKMKEKGDIPEGYSVSREKKERFSLILESASTNQTSMYLCASRLNTEAFFGQGTRLTVV.

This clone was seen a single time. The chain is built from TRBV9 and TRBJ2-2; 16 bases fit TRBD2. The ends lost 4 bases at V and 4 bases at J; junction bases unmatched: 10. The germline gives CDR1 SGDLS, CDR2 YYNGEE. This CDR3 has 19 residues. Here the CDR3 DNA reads TGTGCCAGCAGCCTAGGGGGACTAGCGGGAGGGCGTTTCACCGGGGAGCTGTTTTTT. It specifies CASSLGGLAGGRFTGELFF.

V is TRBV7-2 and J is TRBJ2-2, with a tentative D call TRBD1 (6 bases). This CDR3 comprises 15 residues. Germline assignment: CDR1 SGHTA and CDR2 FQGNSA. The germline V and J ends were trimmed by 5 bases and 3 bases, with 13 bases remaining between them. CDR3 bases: TGTGCCAGCAGCGCAGGGGCGGATTACACCGGGGAGCTGTTTTTT. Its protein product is CASSAGADYTGELFF.

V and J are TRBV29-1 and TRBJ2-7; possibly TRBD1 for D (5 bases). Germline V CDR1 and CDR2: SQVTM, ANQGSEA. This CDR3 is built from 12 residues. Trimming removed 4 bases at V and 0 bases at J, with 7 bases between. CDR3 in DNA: TGCAGCGTTGTGGACAACTCCTACGAGCAGTACTTC. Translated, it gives CSVVDNSYEQYF.

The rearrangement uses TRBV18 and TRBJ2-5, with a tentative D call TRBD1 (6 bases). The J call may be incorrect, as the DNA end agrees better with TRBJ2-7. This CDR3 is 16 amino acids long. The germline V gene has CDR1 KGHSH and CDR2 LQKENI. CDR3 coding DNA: TGTGCCAGCTCACCTCCCGGGACATCGAGCTCCTACGAGCAGTACTTC. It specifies CASSPPGTSSSYEQYF.

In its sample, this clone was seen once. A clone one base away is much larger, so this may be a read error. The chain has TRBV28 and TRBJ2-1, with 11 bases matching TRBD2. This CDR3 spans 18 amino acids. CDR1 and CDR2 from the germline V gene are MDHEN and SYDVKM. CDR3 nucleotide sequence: TGTGCCAGCGGTTTGACGGGTAGCGGGAGGGTCGGTTACAATGAGCAGTTCTTC. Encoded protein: CASGLTGSGRVGYNEQFF.

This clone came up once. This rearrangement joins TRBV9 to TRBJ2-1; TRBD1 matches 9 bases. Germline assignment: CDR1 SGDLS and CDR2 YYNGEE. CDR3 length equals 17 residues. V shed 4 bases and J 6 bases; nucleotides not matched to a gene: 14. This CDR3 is CASSPYWDRDGGNEQFF. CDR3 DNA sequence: TGTGCCAGCAGCCCTTACTGGGACAGGGATGGGGGCAATGAGCAGTTCTTC.

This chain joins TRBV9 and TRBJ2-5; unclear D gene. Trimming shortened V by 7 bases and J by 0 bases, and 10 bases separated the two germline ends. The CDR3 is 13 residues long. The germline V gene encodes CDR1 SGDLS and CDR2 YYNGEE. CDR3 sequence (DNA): TGTGCCAGCCGATCGGGCGACCAAGAGACCCAGTACTTC. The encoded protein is CASRSGDQETQYF.

CDR3 nucleotides: TGTGCCAGTAGAGACACGGGCAGCAATCAGCCCCAGCATTTT. Its translation: CASRDTGSNQPQHF. V and J are TRBV28 and TRBJ1-5; D uncertain. This CDR3 spans 14 amino acids. Germline CDR1 reads MDHEN; CDR2 reads SYDVKM. The ends were cut back, 9 bases at V and 1 base at J, with 13 bases in the middle.

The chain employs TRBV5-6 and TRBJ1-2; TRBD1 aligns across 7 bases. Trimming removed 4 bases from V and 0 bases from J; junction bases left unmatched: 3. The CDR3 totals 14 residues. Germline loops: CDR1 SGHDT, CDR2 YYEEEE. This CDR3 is CASSRQGPNYGYTF. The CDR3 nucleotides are TGTGCCAGCAGCCGACAGGGCCCTAACTATGGCTACACCTTC. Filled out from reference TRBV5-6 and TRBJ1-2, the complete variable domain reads DAGVTQSPTHLIKTRGQQVTLRCSPKSGHDTVSWYQQALGQGPQFIFQYYEEEERQRGNFPDRFSGHQFPNYSSELNVNALLLGDSALYLCASSRQGPNYGYTFGSGTRLTVV.

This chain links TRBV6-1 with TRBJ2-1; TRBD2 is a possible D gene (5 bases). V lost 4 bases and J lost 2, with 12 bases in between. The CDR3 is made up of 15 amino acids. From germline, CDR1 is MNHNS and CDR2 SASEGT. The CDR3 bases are TGTGCCAGCAGTGTGGGGAGAGGGCCCTACAATGAGCAGTTCTTC. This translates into CASSVGRGPYNEQFF.